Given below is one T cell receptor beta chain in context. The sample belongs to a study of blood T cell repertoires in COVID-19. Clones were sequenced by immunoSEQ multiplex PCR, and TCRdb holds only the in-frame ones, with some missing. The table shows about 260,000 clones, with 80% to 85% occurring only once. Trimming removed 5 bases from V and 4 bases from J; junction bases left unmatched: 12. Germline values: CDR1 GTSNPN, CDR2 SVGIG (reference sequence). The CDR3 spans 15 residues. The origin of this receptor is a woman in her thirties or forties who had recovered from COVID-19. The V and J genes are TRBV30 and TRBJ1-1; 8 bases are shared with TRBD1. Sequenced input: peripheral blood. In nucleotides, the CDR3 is TGTGCCTGGGCTGAATTACAGGGGGGCGGCACTGAAGCTTTCTTT. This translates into CAWAELQGGGTEAFF.